These 7 T cell receptor beta chains were sequenced from one sample in a study of T cells in Graves' hyperthyroidism and ophthalmopathy. The TCR beta CDR3 regions underwent amplification using RNA transcripts as the source. First-round RT-PCR of the TCR CDR3 relied on the HTBI primer set. Each CDR3 protein gets one entry after TCRdb re-called the multiplex PCR reads with MiXCR. The table lists around 250,000 distinct CDR3 sequences, about 24% of them singletons. Sequencing input: blood. Receptors were obtained from a middle-aged woman with Graves' ophthalmopathy.

The chain combines TRBV7-3 with TRBJ2-2; D possibly matches TRBD1 or TRBD2 (5 bases each). The CDR3 sequence is 16 residues long. Germline V gene lookup returns CDR1 SGHTA and CDR2 FQGTGA. Trimming took 5 bases from V and 1 from J, leaving 14 bases between them. The CDR3 protein is CASSPEGRVNTGELFF. CDR3 nucleotides: TGTGCCAGCAGCCCCGAGGGCAGGGTGAACACCGGGGAGCTGTTTTTT.

Ten or more counts support this clonotype. The rearrangement joins TRBV7-2 to TRBJ2-5, with 8 bases fitting TRBD1. This CDR3 has 15 amino acids. Looked up from germline, CDR1 is SGHTA and CDR2 is FQGNSA. V lost 5 bases and J lost 5; bases outside the gene matches: 10. Here the CDR3 reads CASSQPQGARETQYF. The CDR3 DNA sequence: TGTGCCAGCAGCCAACCCCAGGGGGCACGTGAGACCCAGTACTTC.

The genes are TRBV6-1 and TRBJ1-1; a possible D gene is TRBD1 (6 bases). Germline CDR1 and CDR2: MNHNS and SASEGT. Trimming pared 6 bases from V and 3 bases from J, leaving 11 bases between. CDR3 length: 13 residues. The CDR3 reads CASRSGQYTEAFF. The CDR3, as DNA: TGTGCCAGCAGGAGCGGACAGTACACTGAAGCTTTCTTT.

The chain carries TRBV28 and TRBJ1-5; D is uncertain. Trimming shortened V by 4 bases and J by 0 bases, and 10 bases separated the two germline ends. The CDR3 has 15 amino acids. Germline values: CDR1 MDHEN, CDR2 SYDVKM. The CDR3 DNA sequence: TGTGCCAGCAGTTGGACGGAAAATAGCAATCAGCCCCAGCATTTT. Its protein is CASSWTENSNQPQHF.

With regard to this clonotype: Sequence at one end of the junction differs from germline and may be a read error. The chain carries TRBV28 and TRBJ1-6; D gene ambiguous. Germline lookup yields CDR1 MDHEN and CDR2 SYDVKM. The CDR3 runs to 15 residues. The CDR3 DNA is TGTGCCAGCAGTCCCCCTGCCCCCGGGCATTCAACCCTCCACTTT. Translating it yields CASSPPAPGHSTLHF.

The chain recombines TRBV19 with TRBJ1-5; a weak D match, TRBD1 (6 bases). Germline CDR1 LNHDA, CDR2 SQIVND (reference sequence). V lost 6 bases, J lost 2 bases, and 14 bases lay in between. The CDR3 totals 15 residues. Here the CDR3 DNA reads TGTGCCAGTAGGGAGGGGGGGGCCGGCAATCAGCCCCAGCATTTT. This translates into CASREGGAGNQPQHF.

This clonotype has a count of ten or more. This chain uses TRBV28 with TRBJ1-2; TRBD1 matches 9 bases. Germline trimming cut 10 bases from V and 4 bases from J; bases unmatched to any gene: 7. Germline V CDR1 and CDR2: MDHEN, SYDVKM. The CDR3 contains 13 residues. DNA for the CDR3: TGTGCCATAAATACAGGGGGCAGCTATGGCTACACCTTC. Translation: CAINTGGSYGYTF.